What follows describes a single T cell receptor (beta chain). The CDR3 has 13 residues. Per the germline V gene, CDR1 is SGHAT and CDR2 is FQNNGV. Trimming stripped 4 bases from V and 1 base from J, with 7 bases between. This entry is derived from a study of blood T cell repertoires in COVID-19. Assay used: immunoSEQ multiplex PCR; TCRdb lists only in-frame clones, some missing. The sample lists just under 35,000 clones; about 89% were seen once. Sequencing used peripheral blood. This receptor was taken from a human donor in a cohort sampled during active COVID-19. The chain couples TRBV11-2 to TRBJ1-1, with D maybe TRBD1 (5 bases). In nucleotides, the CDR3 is TGTGCCAGCAGCTCTCAGGGGAACACTGAAGCTTTCTTT. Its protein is CASSSQGNTEAFF. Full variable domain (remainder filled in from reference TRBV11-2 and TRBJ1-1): EAGVAQSPRYKIIEKRQSVAFWCNPISGHATLYWYQQILGQGPKLLIQFQNNGVVDDSQLPKDRFSAERLKGVDSTLKIQPAKLEDSAVYLCASSSQGNTEAFFGQGTRLTVV.